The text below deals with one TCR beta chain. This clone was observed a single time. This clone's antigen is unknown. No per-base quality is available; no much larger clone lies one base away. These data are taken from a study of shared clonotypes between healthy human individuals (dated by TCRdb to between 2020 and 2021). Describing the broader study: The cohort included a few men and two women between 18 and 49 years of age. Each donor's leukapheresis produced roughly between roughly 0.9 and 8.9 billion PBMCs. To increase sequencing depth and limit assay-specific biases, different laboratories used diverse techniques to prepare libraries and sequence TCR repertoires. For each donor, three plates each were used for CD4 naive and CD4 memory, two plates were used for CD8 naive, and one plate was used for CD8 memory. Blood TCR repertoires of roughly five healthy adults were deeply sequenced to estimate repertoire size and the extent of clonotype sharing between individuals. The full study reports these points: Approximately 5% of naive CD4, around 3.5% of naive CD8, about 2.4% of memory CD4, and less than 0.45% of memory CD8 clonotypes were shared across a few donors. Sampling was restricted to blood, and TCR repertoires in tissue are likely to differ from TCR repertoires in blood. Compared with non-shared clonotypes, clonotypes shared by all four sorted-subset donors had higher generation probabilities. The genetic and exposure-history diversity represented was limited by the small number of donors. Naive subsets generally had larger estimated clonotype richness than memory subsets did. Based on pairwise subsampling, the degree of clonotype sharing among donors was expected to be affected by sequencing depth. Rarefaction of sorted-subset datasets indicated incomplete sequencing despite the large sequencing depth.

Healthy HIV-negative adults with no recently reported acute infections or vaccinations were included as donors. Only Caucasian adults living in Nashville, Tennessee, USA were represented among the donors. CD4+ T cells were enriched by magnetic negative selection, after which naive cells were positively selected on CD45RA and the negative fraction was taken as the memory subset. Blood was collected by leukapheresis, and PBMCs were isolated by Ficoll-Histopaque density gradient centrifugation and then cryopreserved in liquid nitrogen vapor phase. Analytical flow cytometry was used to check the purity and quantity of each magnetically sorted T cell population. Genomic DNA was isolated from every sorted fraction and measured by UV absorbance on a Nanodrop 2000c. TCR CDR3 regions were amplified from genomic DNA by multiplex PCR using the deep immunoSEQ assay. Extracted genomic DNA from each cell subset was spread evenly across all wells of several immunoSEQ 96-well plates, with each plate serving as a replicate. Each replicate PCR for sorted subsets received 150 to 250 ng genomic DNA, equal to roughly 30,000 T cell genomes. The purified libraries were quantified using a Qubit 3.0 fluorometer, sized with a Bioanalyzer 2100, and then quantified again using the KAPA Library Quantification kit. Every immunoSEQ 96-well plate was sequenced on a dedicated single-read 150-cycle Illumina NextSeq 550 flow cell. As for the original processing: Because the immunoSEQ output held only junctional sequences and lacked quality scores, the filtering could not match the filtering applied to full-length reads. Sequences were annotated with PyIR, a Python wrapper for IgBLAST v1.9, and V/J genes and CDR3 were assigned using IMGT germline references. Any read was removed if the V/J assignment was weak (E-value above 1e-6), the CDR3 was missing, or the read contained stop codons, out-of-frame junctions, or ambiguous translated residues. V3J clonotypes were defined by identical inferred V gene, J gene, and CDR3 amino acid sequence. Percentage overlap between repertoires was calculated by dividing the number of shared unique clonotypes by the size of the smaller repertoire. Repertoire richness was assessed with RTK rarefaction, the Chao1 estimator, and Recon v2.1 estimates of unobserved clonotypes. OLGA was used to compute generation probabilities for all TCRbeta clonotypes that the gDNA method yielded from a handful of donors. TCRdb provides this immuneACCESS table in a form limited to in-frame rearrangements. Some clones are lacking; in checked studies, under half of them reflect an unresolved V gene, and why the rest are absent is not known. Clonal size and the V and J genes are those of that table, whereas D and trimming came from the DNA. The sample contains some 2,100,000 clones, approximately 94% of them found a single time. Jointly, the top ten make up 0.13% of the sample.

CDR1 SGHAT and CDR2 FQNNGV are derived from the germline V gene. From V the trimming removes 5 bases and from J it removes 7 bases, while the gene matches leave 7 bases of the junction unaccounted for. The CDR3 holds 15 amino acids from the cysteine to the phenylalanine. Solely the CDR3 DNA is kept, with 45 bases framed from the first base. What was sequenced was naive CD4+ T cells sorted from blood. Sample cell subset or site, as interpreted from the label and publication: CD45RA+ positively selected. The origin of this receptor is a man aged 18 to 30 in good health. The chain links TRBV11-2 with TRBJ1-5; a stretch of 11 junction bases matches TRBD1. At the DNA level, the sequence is TGTGCCAGCAGCCGGGACAGGGGGTTCGGGCAGCCCCAGCATTTT. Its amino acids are CASSRDRGFGQPQHF.